These 25 T cell receptor beta chains share one sample of origin, sequenced in a study of blood T cell repertoires in COVID-19 (dated by TCRdb to 2020 to 2022). Libraries were made using the immunoSEQ multiplex PCR assay. TCRdb stores this immuneACCESS table with in-frame sequences only. Part of the clones is absent; in the studies checked, under half of the shortfall reflects unresolved V genes, and no reason is known for the rest. The sample records about 130,000 clones, around 79% of which are singletons. Together, the top ten hold roughly 5.2% of the sample. The sample consisted of peripheral blood. Receptors were obtained from a woman aged 70 to 79 with COVID-19, enrolled during active disease.

This chain uses TRBV28 with TRBJ1-3, with TRBD1 as a possible D gene (5 bases). The CDR3 runs to 18 residues. V was shortened by 3 bases and J by 0 bases, with 18 bases between the two germline ends. Germline CDR1 and CDR2: MDHEN and SYDVKM. The CDR3 DNA reads as TGTGCCAGCAGTTTGCTGCGGGGGACTCAGGTCTCTGGAAACACCATATATTTT. Translated: CASSLLRGTQVSGNTIYF.

The chain combines TRBV4-1 with TRBJ1-3; 7 bases align to TRBD1. The CDR3 runs 15 residues. Germline assignment: CDR1 MGHRA and CDR2 YSYEKL. J lost 1 base, V lost 2 bases, and 2 bases had no gene match. The CDR3 loop reads CASSQSTGSGNTIYF. CDR3 nucleotides: TGCGCCAGCAGCCAATCGACAGGGTCTGGAAACACCATATATTTT.

V gene TRBV2 combines with J gene TRBJ2-5; D unresolved. Germline CDR1 reads SNHLY; CDR2 reads FYNNEI. V dropped 4 bases and J dropped 5 bases, with 11 bases sitting between them. CDR3 length equals 13 residues. The CDR3 nucleotides are TGTGCCAGCAGTGCCGACATCGCGGAGACCCAGTACTTC. Protein sequence: CASSADIAETQYF.

The rearrangement joins TRBV29-1 to TRBJ1-4; D gene ambiguous. Per the germline V gene, CDR1 is SQVTM and CDR2 is ANQGSEA. V lost 7 bases to trimming and J lost 4 bases, with 4 bases between them. The CDR3 contains 10 residues. The CDR3: CSAGNEKLFF. The CDR3 DNA reads TGCAGCGCCGGTAATGAAAAACTGTTTTTT.

This clone was seen only a few times. The CDR3, as DNA: TGTGCCAGTAGTACCGGGACAGAAGCCTCCTACGAGCAGTACTTC. This translates into CASSTGTEASYEQYF. The J gene is TRBJ2-7, the V gene TRBV19; TRBD1 aligns across 7 bases. The CDR3 extends over 15 amino acids. V dropped 4 bases and J dropped 0; count of bases not matched to a gene: 6. Per the germline V gene, CDR1 is LNHDA and CDR2 is SQIVND (reference sequence).

This clone was counted a few times. The rearrangement uses TRBV7-2 and TRBJ2-2; the D is unclear. The CDR3 has 15 amino acids. Per the germline V gene, CDR1 is SGHTA and CDR2 is FQGNSA. Trimming removed 4 bases at V and 3 bases at J, with 12 bases between. The chain's CDR3 is CASSSHRRDTGELFF. As DNA, the CDR3 is TGTGCCAGCAGCTCCCACCGGAGAGACACCGGGGAGCTGTTTTTT.

The CDR3 region is CATSASGGVSGELFF. The CDR3 nucleotides are TGTGCCACCAGTGCTAGCGGGGGGGTCTCCGGGGAGCTGTTTTTT. This chain uses TRBV24-1 with TRBJ2-2, with TRBD2 matching over 12 bases. Germline CDR1 reads KGHDR; CDR2 reads SFDVKD. J gave up 6 bases and V 5 bases, and 3 bases lay outside the gene matches. The CDR3 is 15 residues long.

The chain carries TRBV19 and TRBJ2-2; 14 positions agree with TRBD2. Germline assignment: CDR1 LNHDA and CDR2 SQIVND (reference sequence). The CDR3 length is 17 residues. The V gene end was trimmed by 5 bases and the J gene end by 0 bases; junction bases not matched to a gene: 2. The CDR3 sequence: CASSVTSGGANTGELFF. The CDR3, as DNA: TGTGCCAGTAGTGTGACTAGCGGGGGGGCGAACACCGGGGAGCTGTTTTTT.

This clone was counted a few times. The chain employs TRBV6-5 and TRBJ1-4; 8 bases are shared with TRBD1. The V and J ends lost 6 bases and 8 bases, in that order; junction bases with no gene match: 5. The CDR3 is 13 residues long. In germline, CDR1 is MNHEY, CDR2 SVGAGI. The CDR3 DNA reads TGTGCCAGCAGACAGGGGGGGCTCGAAAAACTGTTTTTT. It specifies CASRQGGLEKLFF.

The rearrangement joins TRBV5-4 to TRBJ1-5; 9 bases map to TRBD1. From germline, CDR1 is SGHNT and CDR2 YYREEE (reference sequence). The CDR3 is 14 amino acids. The junction had 2 bases not matched to a gene; V was cut back by 4 bases and J by 3 bases. The CDR3 loop is CASSRTGDNQPQHF. In nucleotides, the CDR3 is TGTGCCAGCAGCCGGACAGGGGACAATCAGCCCCAGCATTTT.

V gene TRBV6-2 or TRBV6-3 combines with J gene TRBJ2-1, with D possibly TRBD1 on 5 matching bases. CDR1 and CDR2 (germline): MNHEY, SVGEGT. Deletions cut 0 bases from V and 0 bases from J, with 15 bases between. The CDR3 has 18 amino acids. The chain's CDR3 is CASSYSIVQGFSYNEQFF. The CDR3 nucleotides are TGTGCCAGCAGTTACTCGATCGTTCAGGGATTCTCCTACAATGAGCAGTTCTTC.

The gene calls are TRBV3-1 (or the pseudogene TRBV3-2) and TRBJ1-3; D may be TRBD1 (5 bases). V dropped 0 bases and J dropped 4 bases, with 10 bases sitting between them. The germline V gene encodes CDR1 LGHDT and CDR2 YNNKEL (reference sequence). The CDR3 spans 15 residues. In nucleotides, the CDR3 is TGTGCCAGCAGCCAAGAGGTCAGGGCCGGAAACACCATATATTTT. It specifies CASSQEVRAGNTIYF.

V usage is TRBV27 and J usage is TRBJ2-7; 8 bases align to TRBD2. This CDR3 contains 15 residues. Germline CDR1 is MNHEY and CDR2 is SMNVEV (reference sequence). Germline trimming cut 5 bases from V and 0 bases from J; bases unmatched to any gene: 6. The chain's CDR3 is CASSPLAGVSYEQYF. As DNA, the CDR3 is TGTGCCAGCAGTCCCCTAGCGGGTGTCTCCTACGAGCAGTACTTC.

This clone was detected only a few times. V is TRBV6-2 or TRBV6-3 and J is TRBJ1-1, with a possible D match to TRBD1 (5 bases). V lost 5 bases and J lost 0, with 10 bases in between. From germline, CDR1 is MNHEY and CDR2 SVGEGT. This CDR3 comprises 14 residues. CDR3 loop: CASSRQTMNTEAFF. The CDR3 region has the DNA TGTGCCAGCAGTAGACAGACCATGAACACTGAAGCTTTCTTT.

The V and J genes are TRBV18 and TRBJ2-1, with D tentatively TRBD1 (6 bases). V was clipped by 3 bases and J by 2 bases, with 14 bases between them. The germline V gene encodes CDR1 KGHSH and CDR2 LQKENI. This CDR3 spans 16 amino acids. The CDR3 reads CASSPETGFTYNEQFF. CDR3 nucleotide sequence: TGTGCCAGCTCACCTGAGACAGGTTTCACCTACAATGAGCAGTTCTTC.

V gene TRBV28 combines with J gene TRBJ1-2; 8 nucleotides align to TRBD1. There are 17 residues in the CDR3. CDR1 MDHEN and CDR2 SYDVKM come from the germline V gene. The J segment lost 7 bases and the V segment lost 4 bases, leaving 17 bases of the junction unmatched. Here the CDR3 reads CASSSPAQTGGGGGYTF. The CDR3 bases are TGTGCCAGCAGTTCACCGGCGCAAACAGGGGGTGGAGGTGGCTACACCTTC.

The rearrangement joins TRBV7-2 to TRBJ1-6; D unclear. V lost 2 bases and J 1 base, leaving 12 bases between the germline ends. This CDR3 has 17 residues. The germline V gene encodes CDR1 SGHTA and CDR2 FQGNSA. The CDR3 loop reads CASSLRGPWSYNSPLHF. The CDR3 DNA is TGTGCCAGCAGCTTACGGGGTCCATGGTCCTATAATTCACCCCTCCACTTT.

The genes are TRBV12-3 or TRBV12-4 and TRBJ1-2; D is ambiguous. The length of the CDR3 is 13 residues. Trimming cost V 6 bases and J 9 bases, with 17 bases left between them. CDR3 region: CASSLRVGRSYTF. The CDR3 coding sequence is TGTGCCAGCAGCCTGCGGGTTGGCAGGAGCTACACCTTC.

Only a few counts were recorded for this clone. The chain carries TRBV11-3 and TRBJ2-3; the D gene is possibly TRBD1 (6 bases). The CDR3 length is 16 residues. CDR1 is SGHNT and CDR2 is YENEEA in the germline V gene. V shed 5 bases and J shed 0 bases, with 15 bases lying between them. CDR3 nucleotide sequence: TGTGCCAGCAGCACCCGGGACAACCCTAGCACAGATACGCAGTATTTT. Protein product: CASSTRDNPSTDTQYF.

In this sample, this clone turned up once. This sequence joins TRBV10-3 and TRBJ1-1; tentative D call: TRBD1 (5 bases). The length of the CDR3 is 14 residues. Trimming cost V 7 bases and J 3 bases, with 15 bases left between them. Germline CDR1 is ENHRY and CDR2 is SYGVKD. This CDR3 reads CAITAGQGYTEAFF. CDR3 DNA sequence: TGTGCCATCACCGCGGGGCAGGGTTACACTGAAGCTTTCTTT.

The V gene is TRBV4-1, the J gene TRBJ1-1, with a possible D match to TRBD1 (6 bases). The CDR3 is 15 amino acids. Germline CDR1 and CDR2: MGHRA and YSYEKL. Deletions cut 4 bases from V and 8 bases from J, with 20 bases between. DNA for the CDR3: TGCGCCAGCAGCCTGGGTACAGGACAGCCTAAAGAAGCTTTCTTT. Encoded protein: CASSLGTGQPKEAFF.

The rearrangement joins TRBV9 to TRBJ1-6, with D unclear. This CDR3 is built from 13 residues. Trimming pared 3 bases from V and 6 bases from J, leaving 7 bases between. Per germline, CDR1 SGDLS and CDR2 YYNGEE. This CDR3 reads CASSAVVNSPLHF. DNA of the CDR3: TGTGCCAGCAGCGCAGTCGTTAATTCACCCCTCCACTTT.

V is TRBV4-3 and J is TRBJ2-1, with 8 bases matching TRBD2. This CDR3 has 16 amino acids. Germline V CDR1 and CDR2: LGHNA, YSLEER. The trim removed 1 base at V and 2 bases at J, leaving 4 bases unmatched. The CDR3 bases are TGCGCCAGCAGCCAAGGCGGGGGGAGGGCCTACAATGAGCAGTTCTTC. Amino acid sequence: CASSQGGGRAYNEQFF.

In the case of this clone: The junction does not match germline at one end; this may be a read error. The V and J genes are TRBV5-4 and TRBJ1-1; TRBD1 matches 8 bases. Germline assignment: CDR1 SGHNT and CDR2 YYREEE (reference sequence). The CDR3 totals 13 residues. This CDR3 is CASSKDRAAFRVF. CDR3 coding DNA: TGTGCCAGCAGCAAGGACAGGGCAGCTTTTAGGGTCTTT. Looking up the rest from reference TRBV5-4 and TRBJ1-1 gives the full variable domain: ETGVTQSPTHLIKTRGQQVTLRCSSQSGHNTVSWYQQALGQGPQFIFQYYREEENGRGNFPPRFSGLQFPNYSSELNVNALELDDSALYLCASSKDRAAFRVFGQGTRLTVV.

This rearrangement joins TRBV2 to TRBJ1-4; D is uncertain. CDR1 SNHLY and CDR2 FYNNEI come from the germline V gene. The CDR3 sequence is 15 residues long. Trimming left V 4 bases short and J 5 bases short, with 14 bases between. The DNA of the CDR3 is TGTGCCAGCAGTGCCCACGGGAAGGGAAATGAAAAACTGTTTTTT. Its translation is CASSAHGKGNEKLFF.